The source of this T cell receptor beta chain is a study of human T cells and chemical hapten exposure. General observations from the study: DPC sensitization produced no change in TCRs with frequency above 1 in 1000.

Time point noted: patch test 3, about 24 weeks after DPC sensitization. Treatment noted: therapeutic diphenylcyclopropenone sensitization with weekly scalp DPC. Patch tests were applied only after blood draws. In its sample, this clonotype was seen many times. Its cognate antigen is unknown. TCRdb analysed the RACE reads with MiXCR anew, one entry per CDR3 protein. The sample includes 80,000 to 100,000 distinct CDR3 sequences, approximately 11% seen only once; the top ten take 1% to 1.2%. Germline CDR1 MDHEN, CDR2 SYDVKM. V shed 5 bases and J shed 4 bases, with 16 bases lying between them. CDR3 length: 15 amino acids.

The starting material was whole blood, obtained in connection with sensitization to the hapten diphenylcyclopropenone (DPC). The chain couples TRBV28 to TRBJ2-3; D is unresolved. The sequence came from a woman aged 25-40 years with alopecia areata. Some clones in this sample may be carry-over from other donors' samples. CDR3 loop: CASSPTTGPPDTQYF. The CDR3 region has the DNA TGTGCCAGCAGTCCCACAACCGGCCCCCCAGATACGCAGTATTTT.